The clone carrying this T cell receptor (beta chain) appeared a single time. The sample belongs to a study of blood T cell repertoires in COVID-19. The data were produced by immunoSEQ multiplex PCR, yet TCRdb's version contains in-frame clones alone and is incomplete. Of roughly 110,000 clones listed, 80% to 95% were seen once; the top ten hold 1% to 1.5%. Looked up from germline, CDR1 is GTSNPN and CDR2 is SVGIG (reference sequence). Trimming at V came to 7 bases and at J to 3 bases, leaving 6 bases not matched to a gene. CDR3 length: 13 amino acids. The TCR originated in a woman between 25 and 40 years old with acute or convalescent COVID-19. Sequencing was carried out using peripheral blood. The rearrangement uses TRBV30 and TRBJ2-1; TRBD1 matches at 7 bases. Here the CDR3 DNA reads TGTGCCTCGAGACAGGGAATCTACAATGAGCAGTTCTTC. Translating it yields CASRQGIYNEQFF.